This is a list of T cell receptor beta chains from one sample in a study of T-cell reconstitution after alpha-beta-depleted transplantation in children. TCRdb re-called the PCR reads through MiXCR, storing one row per CDR3 protein. The top ten clones hold approximately 5% of a sample with some 840,000 distinct CDR3 sequences, 15% to 20% of them seen once. The sample consisted of PBMCs, mostly from graft donor cells, taken 360 days after TCRalphabeta/CD19-depleted stem cell transplant. The receptor set was obtained from a male patient younger than 18 who had a stem cell transplant for acute lymphoblastic leukemia, so the T cells may come from the graft donor. The CDR3 runs from the conserved cysteine through the conserved F or W. D genes are given only for firm matches. Part of the rows lack a size; the others show once, few, many or a class for expanded clones.

d_gene: TRBD2
abundance: many
v_gene: TRBV28
j_gene: TRBJ2-3
CDR3aa: CASSLVTSGRNTQYF
CDR3nt: TGTGCCAGCAGTTTAGTGACTAGCGGGAGGAATACGCAGTATTTT

d_gene: NA
abundance: NA
v_gene: TRBV19
j_gene: TRBJ1-1
CDR3aa: CASSDYRVLGTEAFF
CDR3nt: TGTGCCAGTAGTGATTACAGGGTATTGGGCACTGAAGCTTTCTTT

d_gene: NA
abundance: many
v_gene: TRBV9
j_gene: TRBJ2-1
CDR3aa: CASSVGTSYNEQFF
CDR3nt: TGTGCCAGCAGCGTAGGAACGTCCTACAATGAGCAGTTCTTC

d_gene: TRBD1
abundance: few
v_gene: TRBV13
j_gene: TRBJ1-6
CDR3aa: CASSATGEGSPLHF
CDR3nt: TGTGCCAGCAGCGCGACAGGGGAGGGTTCACCCCTCCACTTT

d_gene: TRBD2
abundance: NA
v_gene: TRBV20-1
j_gene: TRBJ2-1
CDR3aa: CSASWLAGGKYNEQFF
CDR3nt: TGCAGTGCTAGCTGGCTAGCGGGAGGAAAGTACAATGAGCAGTTCTTC

d_gene: NA
abundance: many
v_gene: TRBV10-3
j_gene: TRBJ2-1
CDR3aa: CASMGNEQFF
CDR3nt: TGTGCCTCCATGGGTAATGAGCAGTTCTTC

d_gene: TRBD2
abundance: few
v_gene: TRBV20-1
j_gene: TRBJ2-2
CDR3aa: CSARGLAGVMHTGELFF
CDR3nt: TGCAGTGCTAGAGGACTAGCGGGAGTCATGCACACCGGGGAGCTGTTTTTT

d_gene: NA
abundance: NA
v_gene: TRBV3-1
j_gene: TRBJ1-6
CDR3aa: CASSQVGMGVSF
CDR3nt: TGTGCCAGCAGCCAAGTCGGTATGGGAGTTTCTTTT

d_gene: TRBD1
abundance: few
v_gene: TRBV5-1
j_gene: TRBJ2-5
CDR3aa: CASSFHPGTGGRTQYF
CDR3nt: TGCGCCAGCAGCTTCCACCCCGGGACAGGGGGTCGGACCCAGTACTTC

d_gene: NA
abundance: NA
v_gene: TRBV18
j_gene: TRBJ2-1
CDR3aa: CASSPKISYNEQFF
CDR3nt: TGTGCCAGCTCACCTAAAATAAGCTACAATGAGCAGTTCTTC

d_gene: TRBD1
abundance: many
v_gene: TRBV10-2
j_gene: TRBJ2-5
CDR3aa: CASKIDRGRETQYF
CDR3nt: TGCGCCAGCAAGATAGACAGGGGGCGGGAGACCCAGTACTTC

d_gene: TRBD2
abundance: NA
v_gene: TRBV5-1
j_gene: TRBJ2-2
CDR3aa: CASSLASGRRPGELFF
CDR3nt: TGCGCCAGCAGCTTGGCTAGCGGGAGGCGCCCCGGGGAGCTGTTTTTT

d_gene: TRBD2
abundance: NA
v_gene: TRBV5-1
j_gene: TRBJ2-3
CDR3aa: CASSSIAGIGTDTQYF
CDR3nt: TGCGCCAGCAGTTCGATAGCGGGAATAGGCACAGATACGCAGTATTTT

d_gene: TRBD1
abundance: few
v_gene: TRBV5-1
j_gene: TRBJ1-1
CDR3aa: CASSFRQGAGTEAFF
CDR3nt: TGCGCCAGCAGCTTCAGACAGGGGGCCGGCACTGAAGCTTTCTTT

d_gene: TRBD1
abundance: NA
v_gene: TRBV20-1
j_gene: TRBJ1-1
CDR3aa: CSAPLANRGGTEAFF
CDR3nt: TGCAGTGCGCCACTTGCGAACAGGGGTGGGACTGAAGCTTTCTTT

d_gene: NA
abundance: NA
v_gene: TRBV27
j_gene: TRBJ2-1
CDR3aa: CASLARWGKANEQFF
CDR3nt: TGTGCCAGCCTGGCTCGTTGGGGGAAAGCAAATGAGCAGTTCTTC

d_gene: NA
abundance: many
v_gene: TRBV5-1
j_gene: TRBJ2-1
CDR3aa: CASSTDLNEQFF
CDR3nt: TGCGCCAGCAGTACGGACCTCAATGAGCAGTTCTTC

d_gene: NA
abundance: few
v_gene: TRBV29-1
j_gene: TRBJ1-2
CDR3aa: CSVDRGRGDYGYTF
CDR3nt: TGCAGCGTTGATCGAGGGCGGGGTGACTATGGCTACACCTTC

d_gene: TRBD2
abundance: many
v_gene: TRBV5-1
j_gene: TRBJ2-1
CDR3aa: CASSWTSGVYNEQFF
CDR3nt: TGTGCCAGCAGCTGGACTAGCGGGGTCTACAATGAGCAGTTCTTC

d_gene: NA
abundance: NA
v_gene: TRBV4-1
j_gene: TRBJ1-2
CDR3aa: CASSPKFPTGIYGYTF
CDR3nt: TGCGCCAGCAGCCCGAAATTCCCCACAGGGATCTATGGCTACACCTTC

d_gene: TRBD2
abundance: many
v_gene: TRBV7-9
j_gene: TRBJ2-1
CDR3aa: CASRGTSVAKFF
CDR3nt: TGTGCCAGCAGGGGGACTAGCGTGGCAAAGTTCTTC

d_gene: TRBD2
abundance: NA
v_gene: TRBV5-1
j_gene: TRBJ2-7
CDR3aa: CASSMTSGIYYEQYF
CDR3nt: TGCGCCAGCAGCATGACTAGCGGGATTTACTACGAGCAGTACTTC

d_gene: TRBD1
abundance: few
v_gene: TRBV7-9
j_gene: TRBJ1-2
CDR3aa: CASSSTGVVINGYTF
CDR3nt: TGTGCCAGCAGCTCGACAGGGGTTGTAATTAATGGCTACACCTTC

d_gene: TRBD2
abundance: NA
v_gene: TRBV10-2
j_gene: TRBJ2-1
CDR3aa: CASRVAGTSNEQFF
CDR3nt: TGCGCCAGCAGGGTAGCGGGAACATCGAATGAGCAGTTCTTC

d_gene: NA
abundance: NA
v_gene: TRBV5-1
j_gene: TRBJ1-5
CDR3aa: CASSVRAGNQPQHF
CDR3nt: TGCGCCAGCAGCGTCAGGGCCGGCAATCAGCCCCAGCATTTT

d_gene: TRBD1
abundance: few
v_gene: TRBV6-5
j_gene: TRBJ2-4
CDR3aa: CASSSPGQLNIQYF
CDR3nt: TGTGCCAGCAGTTCACCGGGACAGCTAAACATTCAGTACTTC

d_gene: TRBD2
abundance: few
v_gene: TRBV7-9
j_gene: TRBJ2-7
CDR3aa: CASRPGLAATMEQYF
CDR3nt: TGTGCCAGCAGGCCGGGACTAGCGGCCACCATGGAGCAGTACTTC

d_gene: TRBD2
abundance: NA
v_gene: TRBV29-1
j_gene: TRBJ2-7
CDR3aa: CSVLSSGYEQYF
CDR3nt: TGCAGCGTTCTATCTAGCGGCTACGAGCAGTACTTC

d_gene: NA
abundance: few
v_gene: TRBV20-1
j_gene: TRBJ1-1
CDR3aa: CSAGDFNTEAFF
CDR3nt: TGCAGTGCTGGGGACTTTAACACTGAAGCTTTCTTT

d_gene: NA
abundance: few
v_gene: TRBV5-4
j_gene: TRBJ2-3
CDR3aa: CASSLQMLDRDTQYF
CDR3nt: TGTGCCAGCAGCTTGCAAATGCTGGATCGAGATACGCAGTATTTT

d_gene: NA
abundance: once
v_gene: TRBV9
j_gene: TRBJ2-1
CDR3aa: CASSVGGNGYNEQFF
CDR3nt: TGTGCCAGCAGCGTAGGAGGCAATGGGTACAATGAGCAGTTCTTC

d_gene: NA
abundance: NA
v_gene: TRBV20-1
j_gene: TRBJ2-5
CDR3aa: CSANSGQETQYF
CDR3nt: TGCAGTGCTAACAGCGGCCAAGAGACCCAGTACTTC

d_gene: TRBD1
abundance: many
v_gene: TRBV9
j_gene: TRBJ2-1
CDR3aa: CASSVGTVEQFF
CDR3nt: TGTGCCAGCAGCGTGGGGACAGTAGAGCAGTTCTTC

d_gene: NA
abundance: many
v_gene: TRBV7-9
j_gene: TRBJ2-5
CDR3aa: CVPGGRETQYF
CDR3nt: TGTGTCCCCGGAGGTCGAGAGACCCAGTACTTC

d_gene: NA
abundance: few
v_gene: TRBV20-1
j_gene: TRBJ2-7
CDR3aa: CSAYYGGQGEQYF
CDR3nt: TGCAGTGCTTATTACGGGGGGCAGGGCGAGCAGTACTTC

d_gene: TRBD2
abundance: NA
v_gene: TRBV3-1
j_gene: TRBJ2-5
CDR3aa: CASSHRLAGGTQYF
CDR3nt: TGTGCCAGCAGCCACCGACTAGCGGGAGGGACCCAGTACTTC

d_gene: NA
abundance: NA
v_gene: TRBV28
j_gene: TRBJ1-5
CDR3aa: CASSLWGPMGGSNQPQHF
CDR3nt: TGTGCCAGCAGTTTGTGGGGTCCCATGGGTGGGAGCAATCAGCCCCAGCATTTT

d_gene: NA
abundance: once
v_gene: TRBV18
j_gene: TRBJ2-1
CDR3aa: CASSPPPWGPGERNEQFF
CDR3nt: TGTGCCAGCTCACCACCTCCCTGGGGACCAGGGGAGAGGAATGAGCAGTTCTTC

d_gene: TRBD1
abundance: few
v_gene: TRBV9
j_gene: TRBJ1-5
CDR3aa: CASSVVARTGGGQPQHF
CDR3nt: TGTGCCAGCAGCGTAGTCGCTCGGACAGGGGGCGGTCAGCCCCAGCATTTT

d_gene: NA
abundance: few
v_gene: TRBV10-3
j_gene: TRBJ2-5
CDR3aa: CAISGPRETQYF
CDR3nt: TGTGCCATCAGTGGGCCGAGGGAGACCCAGTACTTC

d_gene: NA
abundance: many
v_gene: TRBV20-1
j_gene: TRBJ2-7
CDR3aa: CSAAEGYEQYF
CDR3nt: TGCAGTGCCGCAGAGGGTTACGAGCAGTACTTC

d_gene: TRBD1
abundance: few
v_gene: TRBV4-1
j_gene: TRBJ2-7
CDR3aa: CASSQDGGTGVEQYF
CDR3nt: TGCGCCAGCAGCCAAGATGGGGGGACAGGGGTTGAGCAGTACTTC

d_gene: TRBD1
abundance: many
v_gene: TRBV5-1
j_gene: TRBJ1-1
CDR3aa: CASSDAGGTEAFF
CDR3nt: TGCGCCAGCAGCGACGCAGGGGGGACTGAAGCTTTCTTT

d_gene: TRBD2
abundance: NA
v_gene: TRBV4-2
j_gene: TRBJ2-5
CDR3aa: CASSQRIAGGYQETQYF
CDR3nt: TGTGCCAGCAGCCAACGAATAGCGGGAGGGTATCAAGAGACCCAGTACTTC

d_gene: TRBD2
abundance: few
v_gene: TRBV7-9
j_gene: TRBJ2-1
CDR3aa: CASSRGTSGSYEQFF
CDR3nt: TGTGCCAGCAGCCGGGGGACTAGCGGGAGCTATGAGCAGTTCTTC

d_gene: TRBD2
abundance: NA
v_gene: TRBV6-5
j_gene: TRBJ2-7
CDR3aa: CASSYSSLREGLSYEQYF
CDR3nt: TGTGCCAGCAGTTACTCGAGTCTGCGGGAGGGCCTCTCGTACGAGCAGTACTTC

d_gene: NA
abundance: many
v_gene: TRBV5-1
j_gene: TRBJ2-5
CDR3aa: CASTFRMGYQETQYF
CDR3nt: TGCGCCAGCACATTCCGCATGGGGTACCAAGAGACCCAGTACTTC

d_gene: TRBD1
abundance: few
v_gene: TRBV3-1
j_gene: TRBJ2-7
CDR3aa: CASSQDFGTGYYEQYF
CDR3nt: TGTGCCAGCAGCCAAGATTTTGGGACAGGGTACTACGAGCAGTACTTC

d_gene: TRBD1
abundance: many
v_gene: TRBV28
j_gene: TRBJ1-5
CDR3aa: CASSSLDRGNQPQHF
CDR3nt: TGTGCCAGCAGTTCCTTAGACAGGGGGAATCAGCCCCAGCATTTT

d_gene: NA
abundance: NA
v_gene: TRBV20-1
j_gene: TRBJ2-5
CDR3aa: CSARWGSRLQETQYF
CDR3nt: TGCAGTGCTAGATGGGGTAGCAGGTTACAAGAGACCCAGTACTTC

d_gene: NA
abundance: few
v_gene: TRBV4-1
j_gene: TRBJ2-1
CDR3aa: CASSPRAEGNEQFF
CDR3nt: TGCGCCAGCAGCCCCCGGGCGGAGGGGAATGAGCAGTTCTTC

d_gene: TRBD1
abundance: NA
v_gene: TRBV7-6
j_gene: TRBJ1-1
CDR3aa: CASSLALTDRVNTEAFF
CDR3nt: TGTGCCAGCAGCTTAGCGCTTACGGACAGGGTCAACACTGAAGCTTTCTTT

d_gene: NA
abundance: few
v_gene: TRBV12-3/TRBV12-4
j_gene: TRBJ2-1
CDR3aa: CASSKETFSYNEQFF
CDR3nt: TGTGCCAGCAGTAAAGAGACTTTCTCCTACAATGAGCAGTTCTTC

d_gene: NA
abundance: few
v_gene: TRBV5-1
j_gene: TRBJ1-2
CDR3aa: CASSFENKPYGYTF
CDR3nt: TGCGCCAGCAGCTTTGAGAACAAACCGTATGGCTACACCTTC